Listed below are T cell receptor beta chains from one sample, sequenced in a study of blood T cell repertoires in COVID-19. The assay was immunoSEQ multiplex PCR, and TCRdb's table has in-frame clones only and misses some. The sample lists about 180,000 clones; 85% to 90% were seen once. Input material: peripheral blood. These TCRs come from a woman aged 30 to 39 with active or convalescent COVID-19. Both conserved end residues are part of each CDR3. D genes are given only for firm matches. Rows give clone size only sometimes, using once, few, many, or a class for an expanded clone.

j_gene: TRBJ1-1
len: 14
abundance: -
d_gene: -
v_gene: TRBV6-1
CDR3nt: TGTGCCAGCAGTGAAAATGAGGGGAACACTGAAGCTTTCTTT
CDR3aa: CASSENEGNTEAFF

j_gene: TRBJ2-3
len: 14
abundance: -
d_gene: TRBD1
v_gene: TRBV5-1
CDR3nt: TGCGCCAGCAGTGGAAGACAGGGGGCTCATACGCAGTATTTT
CDR3aa: CASSGRQGAHTQYF

j_gene: TRBJ1-2
len: 13
abundance: -
d_gene: -
v_gene: TRBV11-3
CDR3nt: TGTGCCAGCAGCGGACACGGACCCTATGGCTACACCTTC
CDR3aa: CASSGHGPYGYTF

j_gene: TRBJ2-5
len: 15
abundance: -
d_gene: TRBD2
v_gene: TRBV5-1
CDR3nt: TGCGCCAGCAGCTTGGAAATTAGCGGGAGCGGGACCCAGTACTTC
CDR3aa: CASSLEISGSGTQYF

j_gene: TRBJ1-1
len: 14
abundance: many
d_gene: -
v_gene: TRBV11-3
CDR3nt: TGTGCCAGCAGCTTAGGTTACAGGAACACTGAAGCTTTCTTT
CDR3aa: CASSLGYRNTEAFF

j_gene: TRBJ1-6
len: 14
abundance: -
d_gene: -
v_gene: TRBV19
CDR3nt: TGTGCCAGTACCCTATCCGGAGGGGATTCACCCCTCCACTTT
CDR3aa: CASTLSGGDSPLHF

j_gene: TRBJ2-1
len: 14
abundance: -
d_gene: -
v_gene: TRBV28
CDR3nt: TGTGCCAGCAGTTTAGCGGTAGCAGGGGATGAGCAGTTCTTC
CDR3aa: CASSLAVAGDEQFF

j_gene: TRBJ2-7
len: 15
abundance: few
d_gene: -
v_gene: TRBV3-1/TRBV3-2
CDR3nt: TGTGCCAGCAGCCAAGGTTTTAGCGGCCTCGCCGAGCAGTACTTC
CDR3aa: CASSQGFSGLAEQYF

j_gene: TRBJ2-1
len: 11
abundance: -
d_gene: -
v_gene: TRBV20-1
CDR3nt: TGCAGTGCCACGGGGTACAATGAGCAGTTCTTC
CDR3aa: CSATGYNEQFF

j_gene: TRBJ2-1
len: 15
abundance: -
d_gene: TRBD1
v_gene: TRBV6-4
CDR3nt: TGTGCCAGCAGTGACTCTGGACAGGGGGGGGGTGAGCAGTTCTTC
CDR3aa: CASSDSGQGGGEQFF

j_gene: TRBJ1-5
len: 15
abundance: -
d_gene: TRBD1
v_gene: TRBV6-5
CDR3nt: TGTGCCAGCAGTTACTCAGGGGGCGGCAATCAGCCCCAGCATTTT
CDR3aa: CASSYSGGGNQPQHF

j_gene: TRBJ1-1
len: 13
abundance: -
d_gene: TRBD1
v_gene: TRBV10-2
CDR3nt: TGCGCCAGCGTACAGGGGGGAGAGGGTGAAGCTTTCTTT
CDR3aa: CASVQGGEGEAFF

j_gene: TRBJ2-1
len: 15
abundance: -
d_gene: -
v_gene: TRBV19
CDR3nt: TGTGCCAGTAGTATAGCGGCGGGAATGTTCAATGAGCAGTTCTTC
CDR3aa: CASSIAAGMFNEQFF

j_gene: TRBJ2-7
len: 15
abundance: -
d_gene: TRBD1
v_gene: TRBV6-1
CDR3nt: TGTGCCAGCAGTGAACCTCCGGGACAGGGCTACGAGCAGTACTTC
CDR3aa: CASSEPPGQGYEQYF

j_gene: TRBJ1-2
len: 12
abundance: -
d_gene: -
v_gene: TRBV24-1
CDR3nt: TGTGCCACCAGTGATGACAGCTATGGCTACACCTTC
CDR3aa: CATSDDSYGYTF

j_gene: TRBJ2-3
len: 15
abundance: -
d_gene: -
v_gene: TRBV19
CDR3nt: TGTGCCAGTAGTATTGGGCAGAGACGAACAGATACGCAGTATTTT
CDR3aa: CASSIGQRRTDTQYF

j_gene: TRBJ2-1
len: 15
abundance: -
d_gene: TRBD2
v_gene: TRBV19
CDR3nt: TGTGCCAGTAGTATAGGACTAGCGCCCCACAATGAGCAGTTCTTC
CDR3aa: CASSIGLAPHNEQFF

j_gene: TRBJ2-2
len: 13
abundance: -
d_gene: -
v_gene: TRBV27
CDR3nt: TGTGCCAGCAGGCCCCATCGGTCGGGGGAGCTGTTTTTT
CDR3aa: CASRPHRSGELFF

j_gene: TRBJ1-1
len: 14
abundance: -
d_gene: -
v_gene: TRBV29-1
CDR3nt: TGCAGCGTTGATGGGGGACAAGGAAGCACTGAAGCTTTCTTT
CDR3aa: CSVDGGQGSTEAFF

j_gene: TRBJ2-1
len: 16
abundance: -
d_gene: TRBD2
v_gene: TRBV19
CDR3nt: TGTGCCAGTAGGCCCTATAGCGGGGGGACGACGGATGAGCAGTTCTTC
CDR3aa: CASRPYSGGTTDEQFF

j_gene: TRBJ2-1
len: 12
abundance: -
d_gene: -
v_gene: TRBV6-5
CDR3nt: TGTGCCCGATCGGACGGGGACAATGAGCAGTTCTTC
CDR3aa: CARSDGDNEQFF

j_gene: TRBJ1-2
len: 16
abundance: -
d_gene: TRBD1
v_gene: TRBV9
CDR3nt: TGTGCCAGCAGCGTAGACGTTACAGGGGATGGCTATGGCTACACCTTC
CDR3aa: CASSVDVTGDGYGYTF

j_gene: TRBJ1-2
len: 12
abundance: -
d_gene: -
v_gene: TRBV15
CDR3nt: TGTGCCACCAGCGTTCGGGGTATTGGCTACACCTTC
CDR3aa: CATSVRGIGYTF

j_gene: TRBJ2-1
len: 16
abundance: -
d_gene: -
v_gene: TRBV30
CDR3nt: TGTGCCTTCCGTAACCGGGACATCAAGGTCTACAATGAGCAGTTCTTC
CDR3aa: CAFRNRDIKVYNEQFF

j_gene: TRBJ2-3
len: 16
abundance: -
d_gene: -
v_gene: TRBV18
CDR3nt: TGTGCCAGCTCACTCGGGGCACAGGGAGAAACAGATACGCAGTATTTT
CDR3aa: CASSLGAQGETDTQYF

j_gene: TRBJ2-1
len: 12
abundance: -
d_gene: -
v_gene: TRBV10-3
CDR3nt: TGTGCCACCCTGGGGGGGCCGTCTGTACAGTTCTTC
CDR3aa: CATLGGPSVQFF

j_gene: TRBJ1-5
len: 13
abundance: -
d_gene: -
v_gene: TRBV28
CDR3nt: TGTGCCAGCCGGGGGGGTAGCAATCAGCCCCAGCATTTT
CDR3aa: CASRGGSNQPQHF

j_gene: TRBJ1-2
len: 18
abundance: -
d_gene: -
v_gene: TRBV13
CDR3nt: TGTGCCAGCAGCTTAGGCCTAAATCCGGCCGCAGGGGTAGGGGGCTACACCTTC
CDR3aa: CASSLGLNPAAGVGGYTF

j_gene: TRBJ2-1
len: 14
abundance: -
d_gene: TRBD2
v_gene: TRBV6-5
CDR3nt: TGTGCCAGCAAGCCTAGCGGCATATCCAATGAGCAGTTCTTC
CDR3aa: CASKPSGISNEQFF

j_gene: TRBJ2-7
len: 16
abundance: -
d_gene: -
v_gene: TRBV18
CDR3nt: TGTGCCAGCTCACCAAGGGGGGGGCCAGGATCCTACGAGCAGTACTTC
CDR3aa: CASSPRGGPGSYEQYF

j_gene: TRBJ2-2
len: 15
abundance: -
d_gene: -
v_gene: TRBV5-4
CDR3nt: TGTGCCAGCAGCTTCAGGTCTAGCGACACCGGGGAGCTGTTTTTT
CDR3aa: CASSFRSSDTGELFF

j_gene: TRBJ2-1
len: 15
abundance: -
d_gene: TRBD2
v_gene: TRBV27
CDR3nt: TGTGCCAGCAGTTTAGACGGGAGGCTGAACAATGAGCAGTTCTTC
CDR3aa: CASSLDGRLNNEQFF

j_gene: TRBJ1-6
len: 15
abundance: once
d_gene: TRBD1
v_gene: TRBV19
CDR3nt: TGTGCCAGTAGTACCGGGACAGTCTATAATTCACCCCTCCACTTT
CDR3aa: CASSTGTVYNSPLHF

j_gene: TRBJ1-2
len: 13
abundance: -
d_gene: TRBD1
v_gene: TRBV5-6
CDR3nt: TGTGCCAGCAGCTTACAGGGGGCGTATGGCTACACCTTC
CDR3aa: CASSLQGAYGYTF

j_gene: TRBJ2-2
len: 14
abundance: -
d_gene: -
v_gene: TRBV18
CDR3nt: TGTGCCAGCTCAAACGGACAGAAGACCGGGGAGCTGTTTTTT
CDR3aa: CASSNGQKTGELFF

j_gene: TRBJ1-6
len: 15
abundance: -
d_gene: -
v_gene: TRBV6-5
CDR3nt: TGTGCCAGCAGAGCAGGCCTAAATTATAATTCACCCCTCCACTTT
CDR3aa: CASRAGLNYNSPLHF

j_gene: TRBJ2-7
len: 14
abundance: -
d_gene: -
v_gene: TRBV21-1
CDR3nt: TGTGCCAGCAGACGACTAGCGGGTAATTACGAGCAGTACTTC
CDR3aa: CASRRLAGNYEQYF

j_gene: TRBJ1-2
len: 9
abundance: -
d_gene: -
v_gene: TRBV20-1
CDR3nt: TGCAGCCCTGGGGGCGGCTACACCTTC
CDR3aa: CSPGGGYTF

j_gene: TRBJ2-3
len: 15
abundance: -
d_gene: TRBD2
v_gene: TRBV6-5
CDR3nt: TGTGCCGGAGCTAGCGGGGGCCCCCACACAGATACGCAGTATTTT
CDR3aa: CAGASGGPHTDTQYF

j_gene: TRBJ1-6
len: 12
abundance: -
d_gene: -
v_gene: TRBV2
CDR3nt: TGTGCCAGCAGGGCAGGGTTGTCACCCCTCCACTTT
CDR3aa: CASRAGLSPLHF

j_gene: TRBJ1-1
len: 15
abundance: -
d_gene: -
v_gene: TRBV5-1
CDR3nt: TGCGCCAGCACTCCCGCCCCAGGGGCAAATACTGAAGCTTTCTTT
CDR3aa: CASTPAPGANTEAFF

j_gene: TRBJ1-2
len: 12
abundance: -
d_gene: -
v_gene: TRBV29-1
CDR3nt: TGCAGCGTTCGTGAGGGCCTCTATGGCTACACCTTC
CDR3aa: CSVREGLYGYTF

j_gene: TRBJ1-1
len: 11
abundance: -
d_gene: TRBD1
v_gene: TRBV10-3
CDR3nt: TGTGCCATCAGTCGGGACAGTGAAGCTTTCTTT
CDR3aa: CAISRDSEAFF